This entry lists 5 T cell receptor beta chains sequenced from one sample in a study of sequential checkpoint blockade in melanoma (dated by TCRdb to between 2019 and 2020). Library preparation used the immunoSEQ multiplex PCR assay. In TCRdb, the immuneACCESS table is reduced to in-frame sequences with V and J assigned. These tables do not hold every clone; where another copy was compared, an unresolved V gene accounts for under half, and the others remain unexplained. Across this sample there are 6,200 or so clones, with around 21% seen only once. The top ten constitute about 16% of the sample. This specimen's treatment or condition label, per the study, means: randomized to nivolumab then ipilimumab (arm A) or the reverse (arm B). The sequenced sample was tumor tissue (inferred from file names), obtained from a patient given nivolumab and ipilimumab in sequence. The receptors were sampled from a human donor with melanoma.

The gene calls are TRBV19 and TRBJ2-7; tentatively, D is TRBD1 or TRBD2 (6 bases each). The CDR3 extends over 15 amino acids. Per germline, CDR1 LNHDA and CDR2 SQIVND (reference sequence). Trimming took off 6 bases at V and 4 bases at J, with 19 bases between the two ends. The CDR3 region is CASRRTVGGGYEQYF. The CDR3 nucleotides read TGTGCCAGTAGACGGACCGTCGGGGGCGGATACGAGCAGTACTTC.

This clone showed up many times. The chain carries TRBV6-8 and TRBJ1-1; D not resolved. Germline V lookup: CDR1 MNHGY, CDR2 SAAAGT. The CDR3 runs 12 residues. V lost 8 bases, J lost 5 bases, and 12 bases lay in between. DNA of the CDR3: TGTGCCAGCCACGGGAGGGTTACTGAAGCTTTCTTT. This codes for CASHGRVTEAFF.

The chain employs TRBV5-1 and TRBJ2-5; 12 bases align to TRBD2. CDR1 and CDR2 from the germline V gene are SGHRS and YFSETQ. V trimming: 4 bases; J trimming: 5 bases; junction bases outside the gene matches: 6. This CDR3 is 15 amino acids long. In nucleotides, the CDR3 is TGCGCCAGCAGCCTAGCGGGGGGGAGACCGGAGACCCAGTACTTC. As protein: CASSLAGGRPETQYF.

This clone is classed as medium-sized. The V and J genes are TRBV6-8 and TRBJ2-7; no firm D call. The ends were cut back, 2 bases at V and 2 bases at J, with 7 bases in the middle. The CDR3 contains 13 residues. Germline-derived CDR1 and CDR2 are MNHGY and SAAAGT. CDR3 residues: CASSYLGTYEQYF. CDR3 sequence (DNA): TGTGCCAGCAGTTACCTGGGAACCTACGAGCAGTACTTC.

The genes are TRBV6-8 and TRBJ2-1; 8 bases match TRBD2. This CDR3 comprises 15 residues. V lost 5 bases to trimming and J lost 9 bases; unmatched junction nucleotides: 12. The V gene's germline CDR1 is MNHGY and CDR2 SAAAGT. The CDR3 DNA follows: TGTGCCAGCAGTCAGGCGGGGGGCCTAAATCTTGAGCAGTTCTTC. Amino acid sequence: CASSQAGGLNLEQFF.